The rows below give T cell receptor beta chains drawn from one sample of a study of blood T cell repertoires in COVID-19. Method: immunoSEQ multiplex PCR; TCRdb's copy keeps in-frame clones and lacks some. The repertoire has around 100,000 clones, over 70% of them found once; the top ten carry approximately 1.5%. Specimen: peripheral blood. All receptors come from a man aged 45-65 years with acute or convalescent COVID-19. The CDR3 runs from the conserved cysteine through the conserved F or W. The D gene is left open where the match is weak. Clone size appears in some rows only: once, few, many, or a class for an expanded clone.

J gene,clone size,V gene,D gene,CDR3 DNA,CDR3 protein
TRBJ1-6,NA,TRBV28,TRBD1,TGTGCCAGCAGTTCGATCGACAGGGGGCCACCCCTCCACTTT,CASSSIDRGPPLHF
TRBJ1-1,NA,TRBV2,TRBD1,TGTGCCAGCAGACAGGGGGTAGTCACTGAAGCTTTCTTT,CASRQGVVTEAFF
TRBJ2-1,once,TRBV27,NA,TGTGCCAGCAGTCCACAGAAGCCCCCTCCCCAGTTCTTC,CASSPQKPPPQFF
TRBJ1-2,NA,TRBV6-2/TRBV6-3,TRBD1,TGTGCCAGCAGCCGCCGGGACAGCGGATATGGCTACACCTTC,CASSRRDSGYGYTF
TRBJ1-2,NA,TRBV6-6,NA,TGTGCCAGCAGTCGCACAGTCTCACGACCCAGTAACTATGGCTACACCTTC,CASSRTVSRPSNYGYTF
TRBJ1-3,few,TRBV7-2,NA,TGTGCCAGCAGCTTAGTGGCGTCAGGAGGCTCTGGAAACACCATATATTTT,CASSLVASGGSGNTIYF
TRBJ2-7,NA,TRBV10-1,NA,TGCGCCAGCAGTGAGTACAGGGAAGCCTACGAGCAGTACTTC,CASSEYREAYEQYF
TRBJ1-6,once,TRBV7-2,NA,TGTGCCAGCAGCTTAAGGTTTCGGAGTTTCTCCTATAATTCACCCCTCCACTTT,CASSLRFRSFSYNSPLHF
TRBJ2-2,NA,TRBV6-6,TRBD2,TGTGCCAGCAGGTCTAGCGGGGGGGCGAACACCGGGGAGCTGTTTTTT,CASRSSGGANTGELFF
TRBJ1-4,NA,TRBV7-2,TRBD1,TGTGCCAGCAGCCAGACAGGGGGCTCTAATGAAAAACTGTTTTTT,CASSQTGGSNEKLFF
TRBJ2-2,NA,TRBV5-6,NA,TGTGCCAGCAGCTCCCCGGACAGGAGGAGGGACACCGGGGAGCTGTTTTTT,CASSSPDRRRDTGELFF
TRBJ2-3,NA,TRBV24-1,NA,TGTGCCACCACAGGGACTAGCACAGATACGCAGTATTTT,CATTGTSTDTQYF
TRBJ2-5,NA,TRBV19,TRBD1,TGTGCGACCAGGACAGGGGGGGGTCAAGAGACCCAGTACTTC,CATRTGGGQETQYF
TRBJ1-5,NA,TRBV5-1,TRBD1,TGCGCCAGCAGCCCGGACAGGGGAAGCCAGCCCCAGCATTTT,CASSPDRGSQPQHF
TRBJ1-6,NA,TRBV6-4,TRBD1,TGTGCCAGCAGGGAACAGGGGATAGGTTCACCCCTCCACTTT,CASREQGIGSPLHF
TRBJ1-1,NA,TRBV10-1,TRBD1,TGCGCCAGCAGTACAGGGGGAGCTGAAGCTTTCTTT,CASSTGGAEAFF
TRBJ1-5,NA,TRBV9,NA,TGTGCCAGCAGCCCGGGGTCTCCTTTTGGGGATCAGCCCCAGCATTTT,CASSPGSPFGDQPQHF
TRBJ1-4,NA,TRBV6-5,NA,TGTGCCAGCAGTTTGGAAAGAGGGGAAAAACTGTTTTTT,CASSLERGEKLFF
TRBJ2-3,NA,TRBV27,NA,TGTGCCAGCAGTTTAGGGGGCAGGAACGCTGATACGCAGTATTTT,CASSLGGRNADTQYF
TRBJ2-7,NA,TRBV7-6,TRBD1,TGTGCCAGCAGCGCCCTGACAGGGTACTCCTACGAGCAGTACTTC,CASSALTGYSYEQYF
TRBJ1-1,NA,TRBV6-5,NA,TGTGCCACGGCCCGGGGGAACACTGAAGCTTTCTTT,CATARGNTEAFF
TRBJ2-1,NA,TRBV4-1,NA,TGCGCCAGCAGCCAAGTACCGGGACAACGTGCCAGGGAGCAGTTCTTC,CASSQVPGQRAREQFF
TRBJ1-4,once,TRBV24-1,TRBD1,TGTGCCACCAGTGATTTAGGGGCGGGACAGAAGAATGAAAAACTGTTTTTT,CATSDLGAGQKNEKLFF
TRBJ2-7,few,TRBV7-9,NA,TGTGCCAGCAGACCAGGAGGGGACTCCTACGAGCAGTACTTC,CASRPGGDSYEQYF
TRBJ1-4,NA,TRBV5-4,NA,TGTGCCAGCAGCTTCAAACAGGGAGATGAAAAACTGTTTTTT,CASSFKQGDEKLFF
TRBJ1-5,NA,TRBV3-1/TRBV3-2,NA,TGTGCCAGCAGCTCTACAGAGTATCAGCCCCAGCATTTT,CASSSTEYQPQHF
TRBJ1-5,NA,TRBV7-8,NA,TGTGCCAGCAGCAGTCAGGGGAATAGCAATCAGCCCCAGCATTTT,CASSSQGNSNQPQHF
TRBJ2-6,NA,TRBV5-5,NA,TGTGCCAGCGGGCTCTCTGGGGCCAACGTCCTGACTTTC,CASGLSGANVLTF
TRBJ1-1,NA,TRBV10-3,TRBD1,TGTGCCATCAGTTCTGACAGGGGGAACACTGAAGCTTTCTTT,CAISSDRGNTEAFF
TRBJ1-5,NA,TRBV19,TRBD1,TGTGCCAGTAGTGGCAGGACAGGGGTTAAAGGCAATCAGCCCCAGCATTTT,CASSGRTGVKGNQPQHF
TRBJ1-5,NA,TRBV28,NA,TGTGCCAGCAGTTTATTGGGGGGAAATCAGCCCCAGCATTTT,CASSLLGGNQPQHF
TRBJ2-3,NA,TRBV6-1,NA,TGTGCCAGCAGTGAGGACAGTATACCCACAGATACGCAGTATTTT,CASSEDSIPTDTQYF
TRBJ1-4,once,TRBV6-6,NA,TGTGCCAGCAGTTACCGGGAAAAACTGTTTTTT,CASSYREKLFF
TRBJ1-4,few,TRBV6-5,TRBD1,TGTGCCAGCAGACTTGACAGGGGAGGTGAAAAACTGTTTTTT,CASRLDRGGEKLFF
TRBJ1-2,NA,TRBV11-2,TRBD1,TGTGCCAGCAGCCCGGGGACAGGGGGATATGGCTACACCTTC,CASSPGTGGYGYTF
TRBJ2-7,NA,TRBV6-1,TRBD2,TGTGCCAGCAGTGAAGGCTCCTGGCGGGGGGAGCAGTACTTC,CASSEGSWRGEQYF
TRBJ2-7,NA,TRBV24-1,TRBD1,TGTGCCACCAGTGATGCCGCAGGGGGCGAGCAGTACTTC,CATSDAAGGEQYF
TRBJ1-2,NA,TRBV4-1,NA,TGCGCCAGGGCCCCTTGGGGCTACACCTTC,CARAPWGYTF
TRBJ1-1,NA,TRBV7-3,NA,TGTGCCAGCAGCCCGGACAGTTACACTGAAGCTTTCTTT,CASSPDSYTEAFF
TRBJ2-1,NA,TRBV5-4,TRBD1,TGTGCCAGCAGCTCGTGGGGTGTCGGACAGGGGTTAAATGAGCAGTTCTTC,CASSSWGVGQGLNEQFF
TRBJ1-2,NA,TRBV15,NA,TGTGCCACCAGCACGGCGGGGAGCATTCCCAATGGCTACACCTTC,CATSTAGSIPNGYTF
TRBJ2-1,once,TRBV7-3,NA,TGTGCCAGCAGCTTAGTTGGGGGGAGTGAGCAGTTCTTC,CASSLVGGSEQFF
TRBJ2-6,few,TRBV9,TRBD1,TGTGCCAGCAGCCCACGACAGGGTGGGTCTGGGGCCAACGTCCTGACTTTC,CASSPRQGGSGANVLTF
TRBJ2-7,NA,TRBV28,NA,TGTGCCAGCAGTTTATTCCAGGCCGAGCAGTACTTC,CASSLFQAEQYF
TRBJ1-1,few,TRBV6-6,NA,TGTGCCAGCAGTTATCAGGAATTGAACACTGAAGCTTTCTTT,CASSYQELNTEAFF
TRBJ1-1,NA,TRBV7-2,TRBD1,TGTGCCAGCAGCTTATCAGGGGGCATGAACACTGAAGCTTTCTTT,CASSLSGGMNTEAFF
TRBJ2-3,NA,TRBV11-2,TRBD2,TGTGCCAGCAGCTTAGTCCGTCTTGACAGCGGGGGGCACACAGATACGCAGTATTTT,CASSLVRLDSGGHTDTQYF
TRBJ1-1,NA,TRBV4-2,TRBD1,TGTGCCAGCAGTATAAACAGGGGTGGAAACACTGAAGCTTTCTTT,CASSINRGGNTEAFF
TRBJ1-6,NA,TRBV6-2/TRBV6-3,TRBD1,TGTGCCAGCAGTTACGGGACAGATAATTCACCCCTCCACTTT,CASSYGTDNSPLHF